This T cell receptor beta chain emerged from a study of PD-1 blockade in mismatch repair-deficient tumors. Produced via immunoSEQ multiplex PCR; TCRdb's table is partial and in-frame only. The sample has about 84,000 clones; about 84% are singletons. This CDR3 has 17 amino acids. The V end lost 1 base, the J end lost 5 bases, and 20 bases lay between the germline ends. Germline V CDR1 and CDR2: MGHRA, YSYEKL. This sequence originates from an adult with mismatch repair-deficient cancer. This chain uses TRBV4-1 with TRBJ2-5; D assignment may be TRBD1 or TRBD2 (5 bases each). Sequencing was performed on peripheral blood, taken 12 weeks after starting pembrolizumab. Here the CDR3 reads CASSQGNAGAHGETQYF. The DNA for the CDR3 is TGCGCCAGCAGCCAAGGAAACGCCGGGGCACACGGGGAGACCCAGTACTTC.